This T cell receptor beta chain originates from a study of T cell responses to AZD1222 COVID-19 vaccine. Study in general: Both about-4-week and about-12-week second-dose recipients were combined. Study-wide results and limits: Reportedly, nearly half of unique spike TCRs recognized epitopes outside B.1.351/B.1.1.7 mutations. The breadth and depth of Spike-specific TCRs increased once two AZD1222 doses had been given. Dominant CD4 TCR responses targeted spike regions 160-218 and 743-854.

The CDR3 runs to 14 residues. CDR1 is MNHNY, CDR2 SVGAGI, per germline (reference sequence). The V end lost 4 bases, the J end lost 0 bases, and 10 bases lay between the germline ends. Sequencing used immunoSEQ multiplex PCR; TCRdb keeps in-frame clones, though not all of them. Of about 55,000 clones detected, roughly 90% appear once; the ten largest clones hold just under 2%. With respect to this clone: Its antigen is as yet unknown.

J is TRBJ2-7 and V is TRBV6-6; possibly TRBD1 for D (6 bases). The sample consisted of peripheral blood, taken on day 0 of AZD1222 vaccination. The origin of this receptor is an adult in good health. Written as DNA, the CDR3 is TGTGCCAGCAGTTCCCGGACAGCCTCCTACGAGCAGTACTTC. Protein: CASSSRTASYEQYF.